This record looks at one T cell receptor (beta chain) sequence and its context. Its antigen is as yet unknown. The germline V gene encodes CDR1 LNHDA and CDR2 SQIVND (reference sequence). CDR3 size: 15 residues. J gave up 2 bases and V 6 bases, and 7 bases lay outside the gene matches. Indicated treatment: 15 to 20 received Ad26.COV2.S at low or high dose, single or two shots; five or six received placebo; per-sample allocation not given. The study sampled participants on day 63 after the first vaccine or placebo injection. This sample stems from a study of Ad26.COV2.S vaccination and SARS-CoV-2 variants. As for the study in general: A participant enrolled in the COV1001 Ad26.COV2.S trial arm provided the sample. Each vaccinee took Ad26.COV2.S intramuscularly, once or twice 56 days apart.

The data were produced by immunoSEQ multiplex PCR, yet TCRdb's version contains in-frame clones alone and is incomplete. The sample carries approximately 340,000 clones, roughly 85% recorded once. Study observations and caveats: After vaccination, substantial breadth of spike-specific CD8+ and CD4+ responses was reported.

Here the sequenced sample was peripheral blood, taken in a trial of Ad26.COV2.S vaccine versus placebo. The V and J genes are TRBV19 and TRBJ2-7; 10 bases are shared with TRBD1. The clonotype originates from a person between 18 and 65 years old who received the Ad26.COV2.S COVID-19 vaccine or a placebo. CDR3 protein: CASSLPGQGTYEQYF. Here the CDR3 DNA reads TGTGCCAGTAGCCTTCCGGGACAGGGGACCTACGAGCAGTACTTC.